The 18 T cell receptor beta chains presented below share a single source sample, sequenced in a study of T cell responses to AZD1222 COVID-19 vaccine. Clones were sequenced by immunoSEQ multiplex PCR, and TCRdb holds only the in-frame ones, with some missing. Among about 99,000 clones, around nine tenths were seen once, and the ten largest hold about 17%. This specimen was peripheral blood, taken on day 0 of AZD1222 vaccination. The receptors were sampled from an adult in good health.

The chain has TRBV18 and TRBJ2-7; possible D gene TRBD1, 6 bases. Trimming took off 2 bases at V and 5 bases at J, with 16 bases between the two ends. This CDR3 has 15 amino acids. Germline V gene data show CDR1 as KGHSH and CDR2 as LQKENI. This CDR3 reads CASSPGNRVLDEQYF. Written as DNA, the CDR3 is TGTGCCAGCTCACCAGGAAACAGGGTACTTGACGAGCAGTACTTC.

The CDR3 region has the DNA TGCAGCGTTGCAGCATACAGGGAGGCGATCGAGGCTTTCTTT. Protein: CSVAAYREAIEAFF. V and J are TRBV29-1 and TRBJ1-1; the D gene is possibly TRBD1 (6 bases). The CDR3 contains 14 residues. V gave up 4 bases and J gave up 11 bases, with 23 bases separating them. Germline CDR1 and CDR2: SQVTM and ANQGSEA.

The chain joins TRBV12-5 to TRBJ1-6; 9 bases map to TRBD1. This CDR3 has 14 amino acids. The germline V gene has CDR1 LGHNT and CDR2 FRNRAP. The V segment lost 4 bases and the J segment 10 bases; nucleotides outside the gene matches: 5. The CDR3 DNA follows: TGTGCTAGTGGTTCCGACAGGGGGATATCACCCCTCCACTTT. As protein: CASGSDRGISPLHF. Variable domain in full (rest from reference TRBV12-5 and TRBJ1-6): DARVTQTPRHKVTEMGQEVTMRCQPILGHNTVFWYRQTMMQGLELLAYFRNRAPLDDSGMPKDRFSAEMPDATLATLKIQPSEPRDSAVYFCASGSDRGISPLHFGNGTRLTVT.

The V gene is TRBV27, the J gene TRBJ1-5; D ambiguous. CDR3 size: 14 residues. The V end was cut by 4 bases, the J end by 6 bases, with 13 bases between. Germline-derived CDR1 and CDR2 are MNHEY and SMNVEV (reference sequence). In DNA, the CDR3 is TGTGCCAGCAGTTCCTCAGCAATGGGTCAGCCCCAGCATTTT. Its translation is CASSSSAMGQPQHF.

This chain links TRBV7-9 with TRBJ2-3; D may correspond to TRBD1 or TRBD2 (6 bases each). Trimming took 5 bases from V and 1 from J, leaving 19 bases between them. The germline CDR1 and CDR2 sequences are SEHNR and FQNEAQ (reference sequence). CDR3 length: 17 amino acids. Here the CDR3 reads CASSLLVGGRGTDTQYF. DNA for the CDR3: TGTGCCAGCAGCCTATTAGTGGGGGGCCGCGGCACAGATACGCAGTATTTT.

This clone was found once. The genes are TRBV28 and TRBJ1-5, with 7 positions matching TRBD1. Germline V gene data show CDR1 as MDHEN and CDR2 as SYDVKM. J lost 2 bases, V lost 6 bases, and 7 bases had no gene match. CDR3 size: 15 residues. This CDR3 is CASSNRGGGNQPQHF. The CDR3 nucleotides read TGTGCCAGCAGCAACAGGGGCGGCGGCAATCAGCCCCAGCATTTT.

This chain links TRBV5-1 with TRBJ2-7, with TRBD2 identical over 7 bases. J gave up 5 bases and V 0 bases, and 8 bases lay outside the gene matches. The CDR3 sequence is 15 residues long. CDR1 is SGHRS, CDR2 YFSETQ, per germline. The DNA of the CDR3 is TGCGCCAGCAGCTTGGCCCTTCTGGGGGGGGACGAGCAGTACTTC. This translates into CASSLALLGGDEQYF.

The CDR3 reads CASSRNRETQYF. The CDR3 region has the DNA TGTGCCAGCAGTAGGAACAGGGAGACCCAGTACTTC. V and J are TRBV27 and TRBJ2-5, with D possibly matching TRBD1 (5 bases). V gave up 5 bases and J gave up 5 bases, with 9 bases separating them. This CDR3 has 12 residues. Germline assignment: CDR1 MNHEY and CDR2 SMNVEV (reference sequence).

The chain carries TRBV25-1 and TRBJ2-7; D uncertain. This CDR3 region has 14 residues. V lost 5 bases to trimming and J lost 6 bases, with 17 bases between them. CDR1 and CDR2 from the germline V gene are MGHDK and SYGVNS. DNA for the CDR3: TGTGCCAGCAGTAAACCTGACCGAGACTCCGAGCAGTACTTC. Translation gives CASSKPDRDSEQYF.

The chain combines TRBV7-8 with TRBJ1-2; 12 positions agree with TRBD1. V shed 1 base and J 4 bases; nucleotides not matched to a gene: 13. The CDR3 runs to 19 residues. CDR1 and CDR2 (germline): SGHVS, FQNEAQ. The CDR3 nucleotides are TGTGCCAGCAGCTTAGGGGACAGGGGGCGATTGTACGTGGGCTATGGCTACACCTTC. This codes for CASSLGDRGRLYVGYGYTF.

In its sample, this clone was seen once. The rearrangement joins TRBV27 to TRBJ2-3; 7 bases fit TRBD2. CDR3 length equals 17 residues. Germline V gene data show CDR1 as MNHEY and CDR2 as SMNVEV (reference sequence). V lost 1 base and J lost 1; bases outside the gene matches: 8. DNA for the CDR3: TGTGCCAGCAGTTTATTAGTAGTGGGGGGGGGCACAGATACGCAGTATTTT. Encoded protein: CASSLLVVGGGTDTQYF.

A single count supports this clone. The chain recombines TRBV7-8 with TRBJ2-2; no clear D gene. The CDR3 runs 15 residues. V lost 1 base and J lost 5, with 11 bases in between. Germline assignment: CDR1 SGHVS and CDR2 FQNEAQ. The CDR3 reads CASSLVVQATGELFF. The CDR3 DNA sequence: TGTGCCAGCAGCTTAGTTGTGCAAGCAACCGGGGAGCTGTTTTTT.

The V call is TRBV9, the J call TRBJ2-5; 7 nucleotides align to TRBD1. The V segment lost 1 base and the J segment 4 bases; nucleotides outside the gene matches: 1. The CDR3 loop spans 13 amino acids. The germline V gene has CDR1 SGDLS and CDR2 YYNGEE. The CDR3 DNA reads as TGTGCCAGCAGCGTACACAGGGGAGAGACCCAGTACTTC. Amino acids: CASSVHRGETQYF.

The chain is built from TRBV19 and TRBJ1-2, with TRBD1 as a possible D gene (5 bases). The CDR3 sequence is 14 residues long. V was cut by 8 bases and J by 6 bases, with 19 bases left in between. The V gene's germline CDR1 is LNHDA and CDR2 SQIVND (reference sequence). CDR3 protein: CASYAAAGMDGYTF. DNA for the CDR3: TGTGCCAGTTACGCCGCGGCAGGGATGGATGGCTACACCTTC.

V gene TRBV21-1 combines with J gene TRBJ1-4; the table's D call of TRBD1 was not tested on the DNA. TRBV21-1 is tagged as a pseudogene. The CDR3 extends over 17 amino acids. Here the CDR3 DNA reads TGTGCCAGCAGCAACATCCTGGCAGGGGCCCAAAATGAAAAACTGTTTTTT. Translating gives CASSNILAGAQNEKLFF.

The rearrangement uses TRBV19 and TRBJ1-5; D gene uncertain. Germline CDR1 LNHDA, CDR2 SQIVND (reference sequence). Trimming pared 6 bases from V and 9 bases from J, leaving 12 bases between. This CDR3 is built from 12 residues. The CDR3 coding sequence is TGTGCCAGTAGCCTGAAGGGATGGCCCCAGCATTTT. It codes for CASSLKGWPQHF.

The gene calls are TRBV16 and TRBJ1-1; D is ambiguous. This CDR3 comprises 14 residues. Trimming left V 2 bases short and J 1 base short, with 8 bases between. The germline V gene encodes CDR1 KGHSY and CDR2 FQNENV. This chain's CDR3 is CASSQANANTEAFF. Here the CDR3 DNA reads TGTGCCAGCAGCCAAGCCAACGCGAACACTGAAGCTTTCTTT.

The chain uses TRBV19 and TRBJ2-7; TRBD1 is a possible D gene (6 bases). With 6 bases removed from V and 2 bases from J, the gap between germline ends came to 17 bases. The germline CDR1 and CDR2 sequences are LNHDA and SQIVND (reference sequence). The CDR3 contains 15 residues. The CDR3 loop reads CASSFRVGAAYEQYF. CDR3 sequence (DNA): TGTGCCAGTAGCTTCCGGGTGGGGGCCGCCTACGAGCAGTACTTC.